Below, one T cell receptor (beta chain) is given with its context. Its antigen is not identified. This sample was included in a study of CD8 T cells in acute hepatitis C reinfection. Time point specified: naive CD8 control sorted from an acute-time-point sample. Notes on the study in general: Bulk TCRbeta-only sequencing left public clonotype pairing undetermined.

TCRdb keeps only in-frame clones here, not all; method: immunoSEQ multiplex PCR. The sample has about 38,000 clones, 85% to 90% seen once; the top ten hold 0.5%. Input material: naive CD8+ T cells from PBMCs. This TCR was recovered from a man in his thirties or forties with chronic hepatitis C.

CDR3: CASSELRRDSREKLFF. The CDR3 region has the DNA TGTGCCAGCAGTGAACTTCGGCGGGACAGTCGTGAAAAACTGTTTTTT. This sequence joins TRBV6-1 and TRBJ1-4, with 7 bases fitting TRBD1. The germline V gene has CDR1 MNHNS and CDR2 SASEGT. This CDR3 region has 16 residues. Unmatched junction bases numbered 10, after V lost 2 bases and J lost 7 bases.